This T cell receptor beta chain was sequenced in a study of blood T cell repertoires in COVID-19. Across the study: Acute-phase and convalescent COVID-19 samples originated in the United States, Italy and Spain. T cells, B-cell-depleted T cells, or PBMCs provided the cDNA or gDNA that served as material.

Sequenced by immunoSEQ multiplex PCR; TCRdb stores in-frame clones only, minus some. The sample has a few hundred thousand clones, under 90% seen once. The V end lost 1 base, the J end lost 14 bases, and 12 bases lay between the germline ends. The germline V gene encodes CDR1 SGHAT and CDR2 FQNNGV. CDR3 length: 13 amino acids. The sequencing sample was made of peripheral blood. The chain employs TRBV11-2 and TRBJ1-6; weak D call: TRBD1 (6 bases). The clonotype was recovered from a woman between 18 and 30 years old with acute or convalescent COVID-19. CDR3 DNA: TGTGCCAGCAGCTTAGCCTCAGGGGTTTCCCTCCACTTT. Its translation is CASSLASGVSLHF.